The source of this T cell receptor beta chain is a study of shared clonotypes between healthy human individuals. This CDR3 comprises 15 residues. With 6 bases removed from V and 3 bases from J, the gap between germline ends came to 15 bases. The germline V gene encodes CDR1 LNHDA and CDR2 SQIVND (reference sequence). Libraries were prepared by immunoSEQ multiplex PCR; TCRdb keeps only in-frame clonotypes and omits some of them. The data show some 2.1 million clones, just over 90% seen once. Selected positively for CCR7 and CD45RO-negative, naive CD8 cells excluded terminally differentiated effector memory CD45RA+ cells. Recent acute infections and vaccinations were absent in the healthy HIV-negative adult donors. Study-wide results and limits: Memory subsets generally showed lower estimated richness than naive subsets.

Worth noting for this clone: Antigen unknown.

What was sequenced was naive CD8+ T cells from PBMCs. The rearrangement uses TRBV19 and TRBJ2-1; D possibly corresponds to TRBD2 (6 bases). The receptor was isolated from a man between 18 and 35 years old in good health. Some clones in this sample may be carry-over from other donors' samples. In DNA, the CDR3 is TGTGCCAGTAGGGGGGGAGGATCCCTCTACAATGAGCAGTTCTTC. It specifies CASRGGGSLYNEQFF. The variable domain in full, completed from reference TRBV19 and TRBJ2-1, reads DGGITQSPKYLFRKEGQNVTLSCEQNLNHDAMYWYRQDPGQGLRLIYYSQIVNDFQKGDIAEGYSVSREKKESFPLTVTSAQKNPTAFYLCASRGGGSLYNEQFFGPGTRLTVL.